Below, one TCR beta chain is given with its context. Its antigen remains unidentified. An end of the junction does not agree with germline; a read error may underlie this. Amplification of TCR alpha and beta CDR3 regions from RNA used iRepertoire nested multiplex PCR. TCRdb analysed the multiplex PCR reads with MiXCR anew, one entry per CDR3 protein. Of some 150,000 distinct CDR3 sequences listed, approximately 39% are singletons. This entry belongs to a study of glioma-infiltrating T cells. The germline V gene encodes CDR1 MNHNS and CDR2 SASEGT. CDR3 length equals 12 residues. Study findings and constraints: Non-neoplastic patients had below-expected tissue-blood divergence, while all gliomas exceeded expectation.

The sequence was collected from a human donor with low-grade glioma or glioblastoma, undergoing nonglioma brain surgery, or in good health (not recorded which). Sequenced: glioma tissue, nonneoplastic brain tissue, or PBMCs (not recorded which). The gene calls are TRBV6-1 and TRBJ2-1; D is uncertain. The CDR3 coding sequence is TGTGCCGGCAGCCCCGGTTTAGTTGAGCAGTTCTTC. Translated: CAGSPGLVEQFF.